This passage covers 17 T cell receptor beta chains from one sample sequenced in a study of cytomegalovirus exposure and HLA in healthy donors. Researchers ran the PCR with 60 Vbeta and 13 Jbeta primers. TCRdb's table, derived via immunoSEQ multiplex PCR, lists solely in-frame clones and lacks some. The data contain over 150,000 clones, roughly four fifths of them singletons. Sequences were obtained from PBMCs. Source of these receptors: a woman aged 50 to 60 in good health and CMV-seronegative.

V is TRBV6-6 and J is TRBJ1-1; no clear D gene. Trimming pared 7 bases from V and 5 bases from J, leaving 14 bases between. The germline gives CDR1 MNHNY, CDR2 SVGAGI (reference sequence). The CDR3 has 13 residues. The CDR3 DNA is TGTGCCAGCATCTGGGGAGTTGGAACTGAAGCTTTCTTT. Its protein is CASIWGVGTEAFF.

The CDR3 bases are TGTGCCAGCAGCTTGGAAGCGCAGTACGAGCAGTACTTC. It encodes CASSLEAQYEQYF. The chain couples TRBV5-4 to TRBJ2-7; no clear D. CDR3 length: 13 residues. The germline V gene encodes CDR1 SGHNT and CDR2 YYREEE (reference sequence). The ends were cut back, 0 bases at V and 4 bases at J, with 8 bases in the middle.

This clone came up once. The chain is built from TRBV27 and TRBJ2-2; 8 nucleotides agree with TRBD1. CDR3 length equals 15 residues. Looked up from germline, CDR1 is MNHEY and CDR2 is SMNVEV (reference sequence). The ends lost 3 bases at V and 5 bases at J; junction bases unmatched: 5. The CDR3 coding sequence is TGTGCCAGCAGTTTGTCCCAGGGGGCGACCGGGGAGCTGTTTTTT. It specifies CASSLSQGATGELFF.

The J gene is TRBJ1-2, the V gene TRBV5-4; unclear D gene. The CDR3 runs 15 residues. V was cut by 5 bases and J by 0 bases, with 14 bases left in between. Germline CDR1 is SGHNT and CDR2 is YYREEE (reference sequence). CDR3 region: CASRSPEVANYGYTF. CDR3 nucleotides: TGTGCCAGCAGGTCCCCCGAGGTGGCTAACTATGGCTACACCTTC.

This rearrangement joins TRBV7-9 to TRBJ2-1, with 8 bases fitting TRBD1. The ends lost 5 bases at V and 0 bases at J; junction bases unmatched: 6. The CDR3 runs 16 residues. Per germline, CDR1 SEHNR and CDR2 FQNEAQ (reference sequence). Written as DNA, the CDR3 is TGTGCCAGCAGCCCCAGGACAGGGAGCTCCTACAATGAGCAGTTCTTC. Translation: CASSPRTGSSYNEQFF.

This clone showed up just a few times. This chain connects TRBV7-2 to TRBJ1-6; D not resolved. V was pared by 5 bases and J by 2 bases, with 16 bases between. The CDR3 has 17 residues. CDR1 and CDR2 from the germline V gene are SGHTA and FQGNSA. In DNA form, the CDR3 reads TGTGCCAGCAGCCCTAGGAAGACGAGGACCTATAATTCACCCCTCCACTTT. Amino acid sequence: CASSPRKTRTYNSPLHF.

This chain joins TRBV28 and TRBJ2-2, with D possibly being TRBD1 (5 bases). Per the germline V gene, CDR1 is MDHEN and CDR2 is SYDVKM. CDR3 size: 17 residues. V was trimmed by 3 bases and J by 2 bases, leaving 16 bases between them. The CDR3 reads CASSFLGRFPNTGELFF. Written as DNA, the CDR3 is TGTGCCAGCAGTTTTTTGGGGCGGTTCCCAAACACCGGGGAGCTGTTTTTT.

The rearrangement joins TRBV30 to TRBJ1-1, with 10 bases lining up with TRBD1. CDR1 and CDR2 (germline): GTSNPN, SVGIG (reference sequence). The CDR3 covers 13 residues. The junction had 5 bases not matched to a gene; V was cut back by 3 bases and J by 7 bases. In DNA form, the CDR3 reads TGTGCCTGGAGCGGCGGGACAGGGGATGAAGCTTTCTTT. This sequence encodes CAWSGGTGDEAFF.

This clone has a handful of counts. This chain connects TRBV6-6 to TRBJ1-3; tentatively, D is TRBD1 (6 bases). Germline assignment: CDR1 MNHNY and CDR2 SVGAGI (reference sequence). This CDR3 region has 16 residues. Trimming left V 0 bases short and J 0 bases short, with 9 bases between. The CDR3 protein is CASSYSNRASGNTIYF. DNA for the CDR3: TGTGCCAGCAGTTACTCGAACAGGGCCTCTGGAAACACCATATATTTT.

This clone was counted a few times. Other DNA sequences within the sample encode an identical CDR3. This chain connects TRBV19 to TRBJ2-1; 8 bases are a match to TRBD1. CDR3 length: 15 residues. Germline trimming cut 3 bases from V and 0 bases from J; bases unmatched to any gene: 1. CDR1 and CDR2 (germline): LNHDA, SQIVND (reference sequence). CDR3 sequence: CASSIGQGSYNEQFF. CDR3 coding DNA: TGTGCCAGTAGTATTGGACAGGGCTCCTACAATGAGCAGTTCTTC.

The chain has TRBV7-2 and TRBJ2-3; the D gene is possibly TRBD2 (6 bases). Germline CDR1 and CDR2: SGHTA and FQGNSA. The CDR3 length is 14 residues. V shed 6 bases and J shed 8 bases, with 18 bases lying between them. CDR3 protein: CASSRGAAESTQYF. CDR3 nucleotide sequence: TGTGCCAGCAGTCGCGGGGCTGCAGAGAGTACGCAGTATTTT.

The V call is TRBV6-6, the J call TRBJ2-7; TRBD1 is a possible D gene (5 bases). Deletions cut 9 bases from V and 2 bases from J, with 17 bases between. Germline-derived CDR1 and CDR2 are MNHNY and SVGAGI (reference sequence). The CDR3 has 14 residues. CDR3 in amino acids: CASTTDQPPYEQYF. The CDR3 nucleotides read TGTGCCAGTACGACAGACCAACCTCCCTACGAGCAGTACTTC.

The CDR3 spells CASSDQPRGTSSYNEQFF. CDR3 bases: TGTGCCAGCAGTGACCAACCTCGTGGGACTAGCTCCTACAATGAGCAGTTCTTC. V usage is TRBV25-1 and J usage is TRBJ2-1; 8 bases map to TRBD2. CDR3 length equals 18 residues. J gave up 0 bases and V 3 bases, and 10 bases lay outside the gene matches. Looked up from germline, CDR1 is MGHDK and CDR2 is SYGVNS.

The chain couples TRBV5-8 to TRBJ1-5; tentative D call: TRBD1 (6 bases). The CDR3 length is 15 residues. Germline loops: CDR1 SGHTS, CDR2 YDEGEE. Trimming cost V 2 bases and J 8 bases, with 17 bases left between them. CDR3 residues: CASSLGQGKIEPQHF. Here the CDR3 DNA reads TGTGCCAGCAGCTTAGGGCAGGGGAAGATAGAGCCCCAGCATTTT.

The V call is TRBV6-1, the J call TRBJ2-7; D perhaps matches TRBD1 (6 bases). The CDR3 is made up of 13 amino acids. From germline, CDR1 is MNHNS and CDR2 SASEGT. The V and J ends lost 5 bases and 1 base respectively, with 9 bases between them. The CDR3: CASSHRVSYEQYF. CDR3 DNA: TGTGCCAGCAGTCACAGGGTATCCTACGAGCAGTACTTC.

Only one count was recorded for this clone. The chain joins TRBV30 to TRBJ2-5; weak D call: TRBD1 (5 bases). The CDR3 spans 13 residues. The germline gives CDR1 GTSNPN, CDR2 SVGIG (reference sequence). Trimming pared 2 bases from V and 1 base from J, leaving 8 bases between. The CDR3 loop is CAWSPRVQETQYF. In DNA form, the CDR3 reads TGTGCCTGGAGTCCCAGGGTCCAAGAGACCCAGTACTTC.

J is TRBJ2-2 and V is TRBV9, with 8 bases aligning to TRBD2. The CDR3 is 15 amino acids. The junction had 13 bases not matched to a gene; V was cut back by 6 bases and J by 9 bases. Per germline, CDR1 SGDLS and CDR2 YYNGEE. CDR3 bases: TGTGCCAGCAATCTGGGGGCTAGCGGGTCCCGGGAGCTGTTTTTT. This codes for CASNLGASGSRELFF.